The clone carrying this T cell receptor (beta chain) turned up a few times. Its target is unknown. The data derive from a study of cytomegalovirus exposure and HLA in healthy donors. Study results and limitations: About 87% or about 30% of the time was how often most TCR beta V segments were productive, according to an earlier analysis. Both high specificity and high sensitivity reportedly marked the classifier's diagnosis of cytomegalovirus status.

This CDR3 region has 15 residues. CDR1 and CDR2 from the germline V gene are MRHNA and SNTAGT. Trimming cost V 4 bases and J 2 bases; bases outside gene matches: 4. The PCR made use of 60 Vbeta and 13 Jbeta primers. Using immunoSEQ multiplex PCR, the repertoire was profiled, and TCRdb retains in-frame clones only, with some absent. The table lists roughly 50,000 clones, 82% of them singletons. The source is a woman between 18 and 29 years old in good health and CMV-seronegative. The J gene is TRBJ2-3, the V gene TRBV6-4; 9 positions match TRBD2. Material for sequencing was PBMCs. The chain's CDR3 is CASSGSSGATDTQYF. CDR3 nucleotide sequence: TGTGCCAGCAGTGGGTCTAGCGGGGCCACAGATACGCAGTATTTT.